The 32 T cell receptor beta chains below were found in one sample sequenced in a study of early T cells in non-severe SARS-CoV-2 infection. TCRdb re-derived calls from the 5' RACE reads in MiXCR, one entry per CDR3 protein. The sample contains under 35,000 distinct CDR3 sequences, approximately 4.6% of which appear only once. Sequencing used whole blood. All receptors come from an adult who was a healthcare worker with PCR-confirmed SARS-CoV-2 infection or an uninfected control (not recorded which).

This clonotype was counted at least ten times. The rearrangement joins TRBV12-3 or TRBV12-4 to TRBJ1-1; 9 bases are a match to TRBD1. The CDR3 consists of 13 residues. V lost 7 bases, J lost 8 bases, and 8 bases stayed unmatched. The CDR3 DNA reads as TGTGCCAGCACCGAACAGGGGGCAGAGGAAGCTTTCTTT. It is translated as CASTEQGAEEAFF.

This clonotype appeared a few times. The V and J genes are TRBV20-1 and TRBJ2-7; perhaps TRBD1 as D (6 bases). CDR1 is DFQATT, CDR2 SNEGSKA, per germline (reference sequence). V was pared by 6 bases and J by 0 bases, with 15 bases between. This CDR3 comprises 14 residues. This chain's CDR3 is CSAGDRINSYEQYF. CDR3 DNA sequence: TGCAGTGCGGGAGACAGGATTAACTCCTACGAGCAGTACTTC.

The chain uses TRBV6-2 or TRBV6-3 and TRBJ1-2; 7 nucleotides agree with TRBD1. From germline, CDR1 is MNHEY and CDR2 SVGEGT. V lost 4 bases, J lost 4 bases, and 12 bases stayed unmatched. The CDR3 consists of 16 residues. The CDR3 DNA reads TGTGCCAGCAGTTCGAGCAATATCAGGGGGATCTATGGCTACACCTTC. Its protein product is CASSSSNIRGIYGYTF.

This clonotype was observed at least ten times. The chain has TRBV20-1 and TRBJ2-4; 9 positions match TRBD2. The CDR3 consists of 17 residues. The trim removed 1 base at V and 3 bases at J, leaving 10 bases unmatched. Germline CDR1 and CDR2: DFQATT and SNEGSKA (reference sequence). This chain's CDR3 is CSARAYSGSGDKNIQYF. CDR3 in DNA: TGCAGTGCTAGAGCTTATAGCGGGAGTGGGGACAAAAACATTCAGTACTTC.

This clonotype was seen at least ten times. CDR3 nucleotides: TGCGCCAGCACGCCGGGGATGGATAATTCACCCCTCCACTTT. Translated, it gives CASTPGMDNSPLHF. The chain employs TRBV5-1 and TRBJ1-6; D is uncertain. This CDR3 region has 14 residues. V was shortened by 6 bases and J by 5 bases, with 12 bases between the two germline ends. From germline, CDR1 is SGHRS and CDR2 YFSETQ.

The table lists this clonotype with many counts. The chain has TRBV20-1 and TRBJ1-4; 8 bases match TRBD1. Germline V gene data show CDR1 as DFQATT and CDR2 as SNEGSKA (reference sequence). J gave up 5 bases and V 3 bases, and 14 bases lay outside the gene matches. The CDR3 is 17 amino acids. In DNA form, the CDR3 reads TGCAGTGCTAGTTCTACGAGCCAGGGGGCTCCAAATGAAAAACTGTTTTTT. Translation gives CSASSTSQGAPNEKLFF.

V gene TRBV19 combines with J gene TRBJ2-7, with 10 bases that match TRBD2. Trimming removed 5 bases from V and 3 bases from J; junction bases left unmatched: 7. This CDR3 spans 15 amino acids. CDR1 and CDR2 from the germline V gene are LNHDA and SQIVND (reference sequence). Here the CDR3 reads CASSERLAGYYEQYF. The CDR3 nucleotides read TGTGCCAGTAGTGAAAGACTAGCGGGTTACTACGAGCAGTACTTC.

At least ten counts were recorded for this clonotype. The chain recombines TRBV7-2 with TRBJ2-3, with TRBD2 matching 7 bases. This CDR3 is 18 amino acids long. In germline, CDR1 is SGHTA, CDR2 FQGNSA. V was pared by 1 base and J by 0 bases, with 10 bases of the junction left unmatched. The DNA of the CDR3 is TGTGCCAGCAGCTTAGGACTGGGGGGAGGGGCCAGCACAGATACGCAGTATTTT. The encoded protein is CASSLGLGGGASTDTQYF.

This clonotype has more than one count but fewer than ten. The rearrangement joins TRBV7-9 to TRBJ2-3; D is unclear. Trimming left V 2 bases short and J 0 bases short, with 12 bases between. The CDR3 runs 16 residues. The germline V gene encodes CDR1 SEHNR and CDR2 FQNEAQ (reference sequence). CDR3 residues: CASSLSAGASTDTQYF. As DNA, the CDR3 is TGTGCCAGCAGCTTATCAGCCGGCGCTAGCACAGATACGCAGTATTTT.

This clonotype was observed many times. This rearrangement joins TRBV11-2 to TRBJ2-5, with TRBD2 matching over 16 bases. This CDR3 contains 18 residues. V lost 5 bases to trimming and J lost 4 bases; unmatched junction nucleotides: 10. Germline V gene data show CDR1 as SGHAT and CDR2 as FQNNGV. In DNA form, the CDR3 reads TGTGCCAGCAGCAGAGGGACTAGCGGGGGGGCCCAACGAGAGACCCAGTACTTC. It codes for CASSRGTSGGAQRETQYF.

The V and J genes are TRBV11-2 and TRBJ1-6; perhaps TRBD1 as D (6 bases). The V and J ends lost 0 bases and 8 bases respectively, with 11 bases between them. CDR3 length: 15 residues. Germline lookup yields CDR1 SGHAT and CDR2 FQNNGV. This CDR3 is CASSLDEQGYSPLHF. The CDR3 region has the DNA TGTGCCAGCAGCTTAGATGAACAGGGTTATTCACCCCTCCACTTT.

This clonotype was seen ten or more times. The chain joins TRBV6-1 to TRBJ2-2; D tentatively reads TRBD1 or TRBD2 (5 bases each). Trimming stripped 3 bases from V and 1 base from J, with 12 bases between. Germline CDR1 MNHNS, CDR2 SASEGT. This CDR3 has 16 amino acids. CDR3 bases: TGTGCCAGCAGTGACCCGGGACGAAAGAACACCGGGGAGCTGTTTTTT. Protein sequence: CASSDPGRKNTGELFF.

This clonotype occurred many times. For the CDR3, the DNA is TGCGCCAGCAGCTTGGGCGCCGGCATCTCGAATCAGCCCCAGCATTTT. This codes for CASSLGAGISNQPQHF. The genes are TRBV5-1 and TRBJ1-5, with D unresolved. The CDR3 is 16 amino acids. CDR1 and CDR2 (germline): SGHRS, YFSETQ. V was cut by 0 bases and J by 4 bases, with 14 bases left in between.

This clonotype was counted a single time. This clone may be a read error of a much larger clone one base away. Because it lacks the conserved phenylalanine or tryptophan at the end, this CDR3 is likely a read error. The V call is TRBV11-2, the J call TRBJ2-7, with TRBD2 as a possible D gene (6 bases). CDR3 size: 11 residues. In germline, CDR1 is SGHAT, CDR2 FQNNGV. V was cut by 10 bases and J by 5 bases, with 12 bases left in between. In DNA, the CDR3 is TGTGCCACCGGGGGAGGCCACGAGCAGTACTAC. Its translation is CATGGGHEQYY.

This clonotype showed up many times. The CDR3, as DNA: TGTGCCAGCAGCTTAGTCTCAATGTGGCAAATACTTTCGGAGGAGCAGTTCTTC. This encodes CASSLVSMWQILSEEQFF. The chain employs TRBV11-2 and TRBJ2-1, with no clear D. The germline CDR1 and CDR2 sequences are SGHAT and FQNNGV. The CDR3 is 18 amino acids. V was trimmed by 1 base and J by 10 bases, leaving 26 bases between them.

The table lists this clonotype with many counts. CDR3 nucleotide sequence: TGTGCCAGCAGCTGGGGACGGGACAGGGGAAGTACTAACTATGGCTACACCTTC. Translating it yields CASSWGRDRGSTNYGYTF. This rearrangement joins TRBV7-9 to TRBJ1-2; 10 bases line up with TRBD1. The CDR3 has 18 residues. Germline lookup yields CDR1 SEHNR and CDR2 FQNEAQ (reference sequence). J gave up 0 bases and V 4 bases, and 11 bases lay outside the gene matches. The full variable domain, in which reference TRBV7-9 and TRBJ1-2 provide the parts outside the CDR3, is DTGVSQNPRHKITKRGQNVTFRCDPISEHNRLYWYRQTLGQGPEFLTYFQNEAQLEKSRLLSDRFSAERPKGSFSTLEIQRTEQGDSAMYLCASSWGRDRGSTNYGYTFGSGTRLTVV.

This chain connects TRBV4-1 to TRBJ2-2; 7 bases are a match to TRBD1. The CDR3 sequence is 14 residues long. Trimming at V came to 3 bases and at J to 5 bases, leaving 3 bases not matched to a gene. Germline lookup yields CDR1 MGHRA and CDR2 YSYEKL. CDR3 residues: CASSHQTGTGELFF. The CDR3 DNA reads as TGCGCCAGCAGCCACCAGACAGGGACCGGGGAGCTGTTTTTT.

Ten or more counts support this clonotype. Written as DNA, the CDR3 is TGTGCCAGCAGTGGAGGGACAGGGGCTTCTCAGCCCCAGCATTTT. Translating it yields CASSGGTGASQPQHF. This chain joins TRBV12-3 or TRBV12-4 and TRBJ1-5; 10 nucleotides align to TRBD1. CDR3 length: 15 residues. V shed 5 bases, J shed 6 bases, and the junction held 7 bases outside the gene matches.

CDR3 region: CASNRGLQGTDTQYF. The CDR3 DNA follows: TGTGCCAGTAATAGGGGGCTACAGGGCACAGATACGCAGTATTTT. The chain links TRBV19 to TRBJ2-3; 7 nucleotides agree with TRBD1. Germline CDR1 is LNHDA and CDR2 is SQIVND (reference sequence). This CDR3 comprises 15 residues. V shed 7 bases and J 1 base; nucleotides not matched to a gene: 8.

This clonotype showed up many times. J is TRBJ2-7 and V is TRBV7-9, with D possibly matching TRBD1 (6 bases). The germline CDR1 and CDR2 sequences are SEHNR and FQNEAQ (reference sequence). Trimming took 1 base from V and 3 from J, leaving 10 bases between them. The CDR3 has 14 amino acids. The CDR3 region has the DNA TGTGCCAGCAGCTTAGACCAGGGGTACTACGAGCAGTACTTC. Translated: CASSLDQGYYEQYF.

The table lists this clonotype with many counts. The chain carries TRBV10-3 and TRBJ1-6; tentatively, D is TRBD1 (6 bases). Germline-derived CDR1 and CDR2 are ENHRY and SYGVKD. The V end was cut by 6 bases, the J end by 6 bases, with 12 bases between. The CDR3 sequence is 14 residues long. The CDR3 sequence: CAIRQGEGNSPLHF. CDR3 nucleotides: TGTGCCATCAGACAGGGCGAGGGTAATTCACCCCTCCACTTT.

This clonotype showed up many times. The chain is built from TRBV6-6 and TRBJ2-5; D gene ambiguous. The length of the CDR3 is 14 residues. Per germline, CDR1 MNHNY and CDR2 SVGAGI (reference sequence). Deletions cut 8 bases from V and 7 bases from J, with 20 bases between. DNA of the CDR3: TGTGCCAGCTCGCCCGAGCCCGCCGCCGGGACCCAGTACTTC. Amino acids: CASSPEPAAGTQYF.

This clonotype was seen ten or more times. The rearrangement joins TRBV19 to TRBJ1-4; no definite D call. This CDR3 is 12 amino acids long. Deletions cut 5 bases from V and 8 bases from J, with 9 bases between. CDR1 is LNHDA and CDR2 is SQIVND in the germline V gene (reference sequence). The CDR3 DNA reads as TGTGCCAGTAGTCCAAGGGAAGAAAAACTGTTTTTT. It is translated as CASSPREEKLFF.

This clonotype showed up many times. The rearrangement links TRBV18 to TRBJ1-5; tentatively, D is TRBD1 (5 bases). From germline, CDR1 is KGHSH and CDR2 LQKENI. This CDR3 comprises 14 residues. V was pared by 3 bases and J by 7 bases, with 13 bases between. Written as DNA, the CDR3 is TGTGCCAGCTCACCCCTTCGGGACGGACAGCCCCAGCATTTT. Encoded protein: CASSPLRDGQPQHF.

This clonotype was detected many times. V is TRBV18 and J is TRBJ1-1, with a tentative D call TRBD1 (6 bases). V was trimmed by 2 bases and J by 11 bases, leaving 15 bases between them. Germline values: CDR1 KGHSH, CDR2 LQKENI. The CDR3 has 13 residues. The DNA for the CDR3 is TGTGCCAGCTCACCAGAAGATCAGGGGACTGCTTTCTTT. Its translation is CASSPEDQGTAFF.

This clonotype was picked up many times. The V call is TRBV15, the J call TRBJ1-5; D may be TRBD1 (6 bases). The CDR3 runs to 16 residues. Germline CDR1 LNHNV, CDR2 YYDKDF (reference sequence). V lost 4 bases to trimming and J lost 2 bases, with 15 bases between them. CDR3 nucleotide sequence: TGTGCCACCAGCACCAGTTACCGGACAGGCAATCAGCCCCAGCATTTT. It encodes CATSTSYRTGNQPQHF.

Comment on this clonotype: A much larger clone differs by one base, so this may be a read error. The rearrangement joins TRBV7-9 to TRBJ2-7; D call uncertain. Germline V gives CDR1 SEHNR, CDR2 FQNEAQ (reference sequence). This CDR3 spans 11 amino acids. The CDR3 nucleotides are TGTGCCATCAGCCAAAAGTACGAGCAGTACTTC. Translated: CAISQKYEQYF.

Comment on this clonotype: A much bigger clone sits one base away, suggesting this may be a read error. The chain's CDR3 is CVSSPPSTGLEAFF. As DNA, the CDR3 is TGTGTCAGCTCACCACCGTCGACAGGGCTGGAAGCTTTCTTT. The chain is built from TRBV18 and TRBJ1-1, with TRBD1 matching 7 bases. Germline V gene lookup returns CDR1 KGHSH and CDR2 LQKENI. The CDR3 sequence is 14 residues long.

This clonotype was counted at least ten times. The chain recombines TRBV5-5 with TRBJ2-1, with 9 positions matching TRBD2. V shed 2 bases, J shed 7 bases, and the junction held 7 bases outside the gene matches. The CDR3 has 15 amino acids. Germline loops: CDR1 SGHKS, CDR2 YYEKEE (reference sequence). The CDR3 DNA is TGTGCCAGCAGCTTAATAGCGGGGGCGGGAAATGAGCAGTTCTTC. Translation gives CASSLIAGAGNEQFF.

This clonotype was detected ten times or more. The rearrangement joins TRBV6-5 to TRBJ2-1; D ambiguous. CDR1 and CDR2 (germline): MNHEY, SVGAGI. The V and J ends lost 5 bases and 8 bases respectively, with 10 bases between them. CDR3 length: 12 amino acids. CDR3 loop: CASSKFGDEQFF. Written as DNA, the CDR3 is TGTGCCAGCAGTAAATTTGGGGATGAGCAGTTCTTC.

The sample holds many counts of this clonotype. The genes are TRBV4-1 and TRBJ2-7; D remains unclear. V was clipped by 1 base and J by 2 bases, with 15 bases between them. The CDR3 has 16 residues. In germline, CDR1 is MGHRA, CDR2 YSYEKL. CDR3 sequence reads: CASSQGGGVGPYEQYF. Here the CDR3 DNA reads TGCGCCAGCAGCCAAGGCGGTGGAGTCGGCCCCTACGAGCAGTACTTC.

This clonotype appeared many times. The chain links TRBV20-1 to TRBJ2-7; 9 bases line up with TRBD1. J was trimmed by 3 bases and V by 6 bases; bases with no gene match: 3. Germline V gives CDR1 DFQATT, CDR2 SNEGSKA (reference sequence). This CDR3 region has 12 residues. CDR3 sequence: CSADRGNYEQYF. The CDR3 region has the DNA TGCAGTGCCGACAGGGGGAACTACGAGCAGTACTTC.